The 24 T cell receptor beta chains listed next were all sequenced from one sample in a study of identical twins. MiXCR, applied by TCRdb to the 5' RACE reads, yields one record per CDR3 protein. The sample lists 450,000 or so distinct CDR3 sequences; 13% to 15% were seen once. These data were also filed under a second study, of yellow fever vaccine responses in identical twins.

The specimen was CD4+ T cells sorted from blood. The receptors originated from a young woman in good health.

This clonotype has just a few counts. The V gene is TRBV11-2, the J gene TRBJ2-1; a possible D gene is TRBD2 (6 bases). Germline V gene lookup returns CDR1 SGHAT and CDR2 FQNNGV. The V gene lost 2 bases and the J gene lost 2 bases, with 25 bases spanning the gap. The CDR3 consists of 20 residues. The CDR3 spells CASSLYRGGSTGVTYNEQFF. CDR3 nucleotides: TGTGCCAGCAGCTTATACCGTGGGGGAAGTACGGGAGTCACCTACAATGAGCAGTTCTTC.

The J gene is TRBJ2-7, the V gene TRBV7-2; D gene unclear. Germline V gene lookup returns CDR1 SGHTA and CDR2 FQGNSA. This CDR3 contains 15 residues. The ends were cut back, 3 bases at V and 4 bases at J, with 16 bases in the middle. The CDR3 loop reads CASSLPRITVYEQYF. In DNA form, the CDR3 reads TGTGCCAGCAGCTTGCCCAGGATCACGGTGTACGAGCAGTACTTC.

This chain connects TRBV20-1 to TRBJ1-1; D unresolved. This CDR3 contains 13 residues. CDR1 is DFQATT and CDR2 is SNEGSKA in the germline V gene (reference sequence). The V gene lost 3 bases and the J gene lost 8 bases, with 16 bases spanning the gap. As DNA, the CDR3 is TGCAGTGCTAGCGGTGGCAGGTTCCCGGAAGCTTTCTTT. Residues: CSASGGRFPEAFF.

This sequence joins TRBV30 and TRBJ2-7; D might be TRBD1 or TRBD2, each matching 5 bases. Trimming shortened V by 4 bases and J by 2 bases, and 18 bases separated the two germline ends. This CDR3 spans 15 amino acids. Germline CDR1 GTSNPN, CDR2 SVGIG (reference sequence). In DNA form, the CDR3 reads TGTGCCTGGAAAAACCGGGGACGACACGCCTACGAGCAGTACTTC. It yields the protein CAWKNRGRHAYEQYF.

The table lists this clonotype with a few counts. The chain has TRBV6-5 and TRBJ1-5; TRBD1 is a possible D gene (6 bases). In germline, CDR1 is MNHEY, CDR2 SVGAGI. The CDR3 runs to 15 residues. The germline V and J ends were trimmed by 6 bases and 4 bases, with 16 bases remaining between them. CDR3 sequence reads: CASRLSQGGNQPQHF. In DNA form, the CDR3 reads TGTGCCAGCAGATTATCACAGGGAGGGAATCAGCCCCAGCATTTT.

Ten or more counts support this clonotype. The V call is TRBV29-1, the J call TRBJ2-1; 7 positions match TRBD1. The trim removed 5 bases at V and 15 bases at J, leaving 7 bases unmatched. CDR1 is SQVTM, CDR2 ANQGSEA, per germline. This CDR3 is built from 10 residues. The CDR3 nucleotides read TGCAGCGTTTTTCGACAGGGAGTGTTCTTC. Translated: CSVFRQGVFF.

The V gene is TRBV5-1, the J gene TRBJ2-1, with 12 bases fitting TRBD2. Germline assignment: CDR1 SGHRS and CDR2 YFSETQ. V was clipped by 3 bases and J by 10 bases; unmatched bases: 8. The CDR3 is 15 residues long. The CDR3 coding sequence is TGCGCCAGCAGCTCACGGACTAGCGGGGATGGGGAGCAGTTCTTC. It codes for CASSSRTSGDGEQFF.

The chain is built from TRBV6-1 and TRBJ2-3; 8 bases line up with TRBD1. Per the germline V gene, CDR1 is MNHNS and CDR2 is SASEGT. Unmatched junction bases numbered 8, after V lost 4 bases and J lost 5 bases. The CDR3 loop spans 15 amino acids. The CDR3 loop reads CASSGLDRGGDTQYF. The CDR3 coding sequence is TGTGCCAGCAGTGGTCTTGACAGGGGAGGAGATACGCAGTATTTT.

This rearrangement joins TRBV28 to TRBJ2-3, with TRBD2 identical over 10 bases. CDR1 and CDR2 from the germline V gene are MDHEN and SYDVKM. The V and J ends lost 11 bases and 4 bases, in that order; junction bases with no gene match: 9. The CDR3 contains 14 residues. CDR3 sequence: CASSSGSLSDTQYF. CDR3 DNA sequence: TGTGCCTCCTCTAGCGGGAGCTTGTCAGATACGCAGTATTTT.

This clonotype was counted between two and nine times. The chain carries TRBV24-1 and TRBJ2-1; the D gene is possibly TRBD2 (8 bases). Per germline, CDR1 KGHDR and CDR2 SFDVKD. Trimming cost V 4 bases and J 6 bases, with 18 bases left between them. This CDR3 region has 16 residues. CDR3 residues: CATSDPGGGASNEQFF. CDR3 nucleotides: TGTGCCACCAGTGACCCGGGAGGGGGCGCATCCAATGAGCAGTTCTTC.

This clonotype was seen a few times. The V gene is TRBV12-3 or TRBV12-4, the J gene TRBJ2-2; D gene ambiguous. The V gene lost 2 bases and the J gene lost 3 bases, with 4 bases spanning the gap. The CDR3 is made up of 13 amino acids. In nucleotides, the CDR3 is TGTGCCAGCAGTTTACGGTACACCGGGGAGCTGTTTTTT. It translates to CASSLRYTGELFF.

This clonotype was found many times. V usage is TRBV10-2 and J usage is TRBJ2-3, with a tentative D call TRBD1 (5 bases). Trimming removed 8 bases at V and 0 bases at J, with 12 bases between. Germline-derived CDR1 and CDR2 are WSHSY and SAAADI. This CDR3 spans 14 amino acids. The CDR3 bases are TGCGCCAGCCTACAGGTTACTAGCACAGATACGCAGTATTTT. Amino acids: CASLQVTSTDTQYF.

CDR3 sequence (DNA): TGTGCCAGCAGCCAATCTCCTAGCGGGAGTAATGAGCAGTTCTTC. Translating gives CASSQSPSGSNEQFF. V is TRBV4-2 and J is TRBJ2-1; 10 nucleotides line up with TRBD2. With V trimmed by 2 bases and J by 7 bases, 5 bases remained unmatched. CDR3 length: 15 amino acids. The V gene's germline CDR1 is LGHNA and CDR2 YNFKEQ.

This clonotype was counted ten times or more. V is TRBV5-1 and J is TRBJ2-7; 8 bases are a match to TRBD2. The CDR3 sequence is 14 residues long. Losses at the gene ends were 1 base for V and 3 bases for J; bases not matched to a gene: 3. Germline loops: CDR1 SGHRS, CDR2 YFSETQ. CDR3 DNA sequence: TGCGCCAGCAGCTTGCTTAGCGGGGACTACGAGCAGTACTTC. Its translation: CASSLLSGDYEQYF.

V usage is TRBV29-1 and J usage is TRBJ2-3; TRBD1 agrees at 8 bases. V gave up 7 bases and J gave up 6 bases; unmatched junction bases: 6. The CDR3 is 12 residues long. CDR1 and CDR2 from the germline V gene are SQVTM and ANQGSEA. The CDR3 loop is CSALTGADTQYF. The DNA of the CDR3 is TGCAGCGCTTTGACAGGGGCTGATACGCAGTATTTT.

The chain employs TRBV5-1 and TRBJ2-5; D not certain. CDR1 and CDR2 from the germline V gene are SGHRS and YFSETQ. The CDR3 length is 14 residues. The V and J ends lost 4 bases and 3 bases respectively, with 13 bases between them. CDR3 protein: CASSLPQVEETQYF. The CDR3 DNA follows: TGCGCCAGCAGCCTCCCTCAGGTTGAAGAGACCCAGTACTTC.

The sample holds a few counts of this clonotype. The chain links TRBV25-1 to TRBJ2-5; D might be TRBD2 (5 bases). This CDR3 comprises 18 residues. V dropped 3 bases and J dropped 2 bases, with 22 bases sitting between them. Germline-derived CDR1 and CDR2 are MGHDK and SYGVNS. The CDR3 here is CASSDAEGYSIRQETQYF. DNA of the CDR3: TGTGCCAGCAGTGATGCAGAGGGATACAGTATTAGACAAGAGACCCAGTACTTC.

Concerning this clonotype itself: The junction and the germline gene differ at one end; a read error may be behind it. CDR3 DNA: TGTGCTAGCAGCTTAGCGCAGGGTGAAGCGACCCAGTACTTC. Protein: CASSLAQGEATQYF. J is TRBJ2-5 and V is TRBV7-7; D could derive from TRBD1 or TRBD2 (5 bases each). Germline V gives CDR1 SSHAT, CDR2 FNYEAQ (reference sequence). This CDR3 has 14 amino acids.

This clonotype was detected a few times. The chain couples TRBV5-1 to TRBJ2-6; 8 bases align to TRBD1. The CDR3 has 19 amino acids. J gave up 0 bases and V 2 bases, and 10 bases lay outside the gene matches. The V gene's germline CDR1 is SGHRS and CDR2 YFSETQ. The CDR3 spells CASSLTTRGRDSGANVLTF. The CDR3 DNA follows: TGCGCCAGCAGCTTAACAACCAGGGGGCGCGACTCTGGGGCCAACGTCCTGACTTTC.

This clonotype was seen at least ten times. The chain has TRBV12-3 or TRBV12-4 and TRBJ2-3, with D unclear. This CDR3 region has 12 residues. The ends were cut back, 4 bases at V and 9 bases at J, with 11 bases in the middle. The CDR3 bases are TGTGCCAGCAGTTCGGGCCAAAGGACGCAGTATTTT. As protein: CASSSGQRTQYF.

This chain connects TRBV7-2 to TRBJ2-7; D gene ambiguous. This CDR3 is 11 amino acids long. Germline V CDR1 and CDR2: SGHTA, FQGNSA. The V and J ends lost 2 bases and 6 bases respectively, with 5 bases between them. The CDR3 reads CASSLLAEQYF. The CDR3 region has the DNA TGTGCCAGCAGCTTACTGGCCGAGCAGTACTTC.

This clonotype was counted between two and nine times. V usage is TRBV28 and J usage is TRBJ2-5, with TRBD1 matching 7 bases. The junction had 7 bases not matched to a gene; V was cut back by 0 bases and J by 0 bases. Per the germline V gene, CDR1 is MDHEN and CDR2 is SYDVKM. This CDR3 has 17 residues. The CDR3 DNA reads as TGTGCCAGCAGTTTATGGGTGTCTACAGGGGACCAAGAGACCCAGTACTTC. It encodes CASSLWVSTGDQETQYF.

This clonotype came up a few times. This sequence joins TRBV5-5 and TRBJ2-7, with 7 bases matching TRBD2. Germline CDR1 is SGHKS and CDR2 is YYEKEE (reference sequence). The length of the CDR3 is 15 residues. J gave up 6 bases and V 0 bases, and 9 bases lay outside the gene matches. The CDR3 loop reads CASSLVGTWEGEQYF. The CDR3 DNA follows: TGTGCCAGCAGCTTGGTTGGAACGTGGGAGGGCGAGCAGTACTTC.

At least ten counts were recorded for this clonotype. The chain joins TRBV5-1 to TRBJ1-1; possible D gene TRBD1, 6 bases. V was trimmed by 4 bases and J by 12 bases, leaving 13 bases between them. The CDR3 sequence is 11 residues long. The V gene's germline CDR1 is SGHRS and CDR2 YFSETQ. CDR3 in amino acids: CASSPGQRTFF. CDR3 bases: TGCGCCAGCAGCCCTGGACAGAGAACTTTCTTT.